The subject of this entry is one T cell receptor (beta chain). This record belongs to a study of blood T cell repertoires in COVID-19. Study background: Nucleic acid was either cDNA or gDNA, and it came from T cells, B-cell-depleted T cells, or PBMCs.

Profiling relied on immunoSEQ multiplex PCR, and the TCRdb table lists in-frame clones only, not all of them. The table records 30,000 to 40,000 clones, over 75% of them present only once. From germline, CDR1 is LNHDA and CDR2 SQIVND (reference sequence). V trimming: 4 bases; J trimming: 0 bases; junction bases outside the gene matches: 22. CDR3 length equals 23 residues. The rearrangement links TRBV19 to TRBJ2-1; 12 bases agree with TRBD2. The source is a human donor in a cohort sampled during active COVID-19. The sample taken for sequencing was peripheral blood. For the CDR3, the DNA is TGTGCCAGTAGTACCCCAAGGGGGAGAAACCTAGCGGGAGGGTCCAGCTCCTACAATGAGCAGTTCTTC. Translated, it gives CASSTPRGRNLAGGSSSYNEQFF.